Below are 10 T cell receptor beta chains sequenced from a single sample in a study of blood T cells in healthy people across ages. Combining a sample-barcoded 5' primer with a J-beta primer mix, a second PCR ran for roughly 7 to 12 cycles. TCRdb itself ran the 5' RACE reads through MiXCR, one entry per CDR3 protein. The sample has about 1.6 million distinct CDR3 sequences, approximately 32% seen once. Sequences were obtained from blood. The receptor source for this set is a woman aged 25 to 45 in good health.

Regarding this clonotype: A read error may account for a junction end that differs from germline. The chain combines TRBV12-3 or TRBV12-4 with TRBJ2-3; 8 bases fit TRBD2. The CDR3 covers 14 residues. CDR3 DNA sequence: TGTGCCGGCAGCTTTAGCGGGGCCACAGATACGCAGTATTTT. Protein: CAGSFSGATDTQYF.

The chain employs TRBV29-1 and TRBJ1-2; tentative D call: TRBD1 (5 bases). The CDR3 has 12 amino acids. Looked up from germline, CDR1 is SQVTM and CDR2 is ANQGSEA. Trimming removed 7 bases at V and 3 bases at J, with 12 bases between. The CDR3 sequence: CSGETADYGYTF. CDR3 nucleotides: TGCAGCGGGGAGACAGCTGACTATGGCTACACCTTC.

This clonotype has a handful of counts. The V call is TRBV18, the J call TRBJ2-5; possible D gene TRBD1, 7 bases. The germline V gene has CDR1 KGHSH and CDR2 LQKENI. CDR3 length: 16 amino acids. V was shortened by 3 bases and J by 0 bases, with 14 bases between the two germline ends. This chain's CDR3 is CASSPQGGQHQETQYF. As DNA, the CDR3 is TGTGCCAGCTCACCCCAGGGGGGACAACACCAAGAGACCCAGTACTTC.

Note on this clonotype: A much larger clone differs from this one at a single base, so this may be a read error. The chain has TRBV20-1 and TRBJ2-6; D call uncertain. The CDR3 sequence is 14 residues long. From germline, CDR1 is DFQATT and CDR2 SNEGSKA (reference sequence). Trimming took off 3 bases at V and 2 bases at J, with 8 bases between the two ends. CDR3 protein: CSARRSPGANVLTF. CDR3 sequence (DNA): TGCAGTGCTAGGAGGAGTCCTGGGGCCAACGTCCTGACTTTC.

The rearrangement links TRBV29-1 to TRBJ2-1, with TRBD1 as a possible D gene (6 bases). Germline lookup yields CDR1 SQVTM and CDR2 ANQGSEA. V dropped 1 base and J dropped 7 bases, with 20 bases sitting between them. The CDR3 extends over 16 amino acids. Here the CDR3 DNA reads TGCAGCGTTGAAGGTTCAGGGGCTCCGATTGGGAATGAGCAGTTCTTC. This gives the protein CSVEGSGAPIGNEQFF.

This clonotype was detected only a few times. The chain is built from TRBV12-3 or TRBV12-4 and TRBJ2-3; D is ambiguous. The CDR3 loop spans 16 amino acids. V was cut by 7 bases and J by 1 base, with 18 bases left in between. The CDR3 loop reads CASTAYSSSRTDTQYF. The DNA of the CDR3 is TGTGCCAGCACGGCGTATTCTAGTTCCCGCACAGATACGCAGTATTTT.

This chain uses TRBV10-3 with TRBJ2-3; D is uncertain. V shed 6 bases and J shed 2 bases, with 9 bases lying between them. Germline lookup yields CDR1 ENHRY and CDR2 SYGVKD. CDR3 length equals 13 residues. The DNA of the CDR3 is TGTGCCATCAGCGCAAGTTACACAGATACGCAGTATTTT. It codes for CAISASYTDTQYF.

V usage is TRBV7-4 and J usage is TRBJ2-2; D is unclear. The CDR3 is made up of 10 amino acids. V was clipped by 7 bases and J by 4 bases, with 1 base between them. Germline V CDR1 and CDR2: SGHVT, SQSDAQ. CDR3 in DNA: TGTGCCAGCATCACCGGGGAGCTGTTTTTT. It codes for CASITGELFF.

This sequence joins TRBV10-3 and TRBJ1-2; 9 bases fit TRBD1. From germline, CDR1 is ENHRY and CDR2 SYGVKD. There are 14 residues in the CDR3. V lost 4 bases to trimming and J lost 1 base; unmatched junction nucleotides: 1. The CDR3 coding sequence is TGTGCCATCAGTGTGGGACAGGGTAACTATGGCTACACCTTC. It codes for CAISVGQGNYGYTF.

The rearrangement joins TRBV14 to TRBJ2-7; weak D call: TRBD2 (8 bases). This CDR3 has 16 residues. V was clipped by 5 bases and J by 0 bases, with 17 bases between them. Per the germline V gene, CDR1 is SGHDN and CDR2 is FVKESK. The CDR3 region is CASSFRAGDSSYEQYF. CDR3 nucleotide sequence: TGTGCCAGCAGCTTCCGAGCGGGGGACAGCTCCTACGAGCAGTACTTC.